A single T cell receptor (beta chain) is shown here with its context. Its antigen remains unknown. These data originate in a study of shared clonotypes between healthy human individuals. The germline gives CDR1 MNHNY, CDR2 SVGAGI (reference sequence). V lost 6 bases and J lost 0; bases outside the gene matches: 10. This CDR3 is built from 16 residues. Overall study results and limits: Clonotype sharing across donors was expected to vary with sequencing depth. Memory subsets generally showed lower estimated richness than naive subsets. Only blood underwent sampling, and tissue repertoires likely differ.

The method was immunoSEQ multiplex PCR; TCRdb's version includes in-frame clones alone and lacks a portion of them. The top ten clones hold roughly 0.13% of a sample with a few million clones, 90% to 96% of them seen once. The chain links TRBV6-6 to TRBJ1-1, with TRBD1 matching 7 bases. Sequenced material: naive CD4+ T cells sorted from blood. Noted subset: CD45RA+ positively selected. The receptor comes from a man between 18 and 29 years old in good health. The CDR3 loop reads CASRKGQLGVNTEAFF. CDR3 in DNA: TGTGCCAGCAGAAAGGGACAGCTCGGAGTGAACACTGAAGCTTTCTTT.